Listed here is a single T cell receptor beta chain. Its antigen target is currently unknown. Germline is not matched at one junction end, which may reflect a read error. Its CDR3 holds 13 amino acids, cysteine through phenylalanine. The entry retains the CDR3 DNA only, 39 bases that are in frame from base 1. A constant-region primer and ProtoScript II reverse transcriptase were used to reverse-transcribe TCRbeta-specific cDNA from approximately 500 ng total RNA. The TCRbeta libraries were prepared through three rounds of nested multiplex PCR following a slightly modified ARM-PCR procedure. The first two PCR rounds used multiplex TRBV1-TRBV30 forward primers with a Cbeta reverse primer, each for approximately 11 cycles. Sample barcodes and Illumina adapters were attached in a final 25-cycle PCR using Deep VentR polymerase. Before sequencing, amplicons between 200 and 500 bp were purified from gel using a QIAquick gel extraction kit. An Illumina HiSeq 2500 was used to sequence the TCRbeta amplicons with 250-bp paired-end reads. Per the source publication's procedure: Quality trimming of reads was performed with Trimmomatic v0.33, and paired reads were merged with FLASH v1.2.11 so that full CDR3 sequences could be recovered. V, D and J germline segments were assigned to the rearranged TCRbeta sequences using MiGEC v1.2.1b. VDJtools v1.0.0 computed clonotype statistics and Shannon-Wiener diversity indices. To reduce sampling bias, subsequent analyses other than the diversity analysis used only the 250 most abundant clonotypes in each sample. TCRdb redid the processing of the public reads, applying fastp at Q25 and MiXCR, and retained in-frame beta chains. All rows with the same CDR3 protein become a single entry with the most common DNA and genes. These V and J calls derive from TCRdb rather than the authors' analysis. This sample has 90,000 to 150,000 distinct CDR3 sequences in its table, and roughly 70% of those were observed once. Jointly, the top ten make up more than 7% of the sample.

The record originates from a study of tumor-infiltrating lymphocytes in primary liver carcinoma (dated 2017 in TCRdb). A note on the overall study: Hepatocellular carcinoma (four) or combined HCC and intrahepatic cholangiocarcinoma (one) was present in the five patients, who were three men and two women aged 30 to 69 years. The five patients had tumors staged T1-T3 N0M0, with maximum diameters ranging from about 4.2 to 10 cm. Samples yielded roughly 3.5 to 8 million productive TCRbeta reads; read depth did not differ significantly between tissue types. For each liver tumor, the study sampled five regions along with adjacent normal tissue and blood, and applied TCRbeta repertoire sequencing, expression microarrays and whole-exome sequencing. A total of some 35 specimens from 5 patients went through TCRbeta repertoire sequencing, namely 25 tumor regions, 5 adjacent noncancerous liver tissues and 5 peripheral blood samples. Reproducibility between technical replicate repertoires was high, with correlation coefficients above 0.95 and mean shared-clone rates approximately 0.88.

Total RNA and DNA were co-extracted without cell sorting from 20-30 mg of bulk tissue using the AllPrep DNA/RNA mini kit. Between November 2015 and March 2016, about 5 patients in China with histopathologically diagnosed primary liver carcinoma had their tumors surgically resected. At the time of sampling, the patients were treatment-naive and had chronic HBV infection. Pieces of fresh tumor and adjacent tissue were cut in half, with one half kept in RNAlater at -80 degrees C and the other half sent for histology. Results and caveats for the whole study, not just this receptor: Bulk unsorted samples precluded comparing CD4+ and CD8+ T cell repertoires. Only the TCR beta chain was sequenced, so true repertoire diversity is likely underestimated because unpaired alpha chains were not captured. The top 250 clones made up a significantly larger repertoire fraction in tumors than in blood (p = 0.039). With just 4 or 5 patients in the study, the authors point out that the findings should be validated in a larger study. Repertoire overlap was higher between tumor regions (mean about 35%) than tumor-adjacent (approximately 17%) or tumor-blood (about 14%) pairs, consistent with antigen-driven expansion.

The receptor comes from a woman aged 55-75 years with primary liver carcinoma and hepatitis B virus infection. The sequence links TRBV12-3 or TRBV12-4 to TRBJ1-5, with the D gene not confidently named. The sequencing sample was made of tumor-adjacent normal liver tissue. The nucleotide sequence is TGTGCCAGCAGTTCAGTAGGAAATAAGCCTCAGCATTTT. Its translation reads: CASSSVGNKPQHF.